The 5 T cell receptor beta chains below were found in one sample sequenced in a study of blood T cell repertoires in COVID-19. Using immunoSEQ multiplex PCR, the repertoire was profiled, and TCRdb retains in-frame clones only, with some absent. The sample shows over 250,000 clones, around 90% of them seen only once. The sequenced sample was peripheral blood. The receptors were sampled from a man in his forties or fifties with acute or convalescent COVID-19.

This clone was seen only once. The chain has TRBV7-2 and TRBJ1-2; weak D call: TRBD1 (5 bases). Trimming pared 0 bases from V and 5 bases from J, leaving 16 bases between. The CDR3 is made up of 16 amino acids. Per the germline V gene, CDR1 is SGHTA and CDR2 is FQGNSA. CDR3 region: CASSLAGRELSYGYTF. CDR3 bases: TGTGCCAGCAGCTTAGCGGGGCGGGAGCTAAGTTATGGCTACACCTTC. The full variable domain, in which reference TRBV7-2 and TRBJ1-2 provide the parts outside the CDR3, is GAGVSQSPSNKVTEKGKDVELRCDPISGHTALYWYRQSLGQGLEFLIYFQGNSAPDKSGLPSDRFSAERTGGSVSTLTIQRTQQEDSAVYLCASSLAGRELSYGYTFGSGTRLTVV.

In nucleotides, the CDR3 is TGTGCCAGCAGGGACAGGGGTCGCACTGAAGCTTTCTTT. Protein product: CASRDRGRTEAFF. The rearrangement joins TRBV2 to TRBJ1-1; 9 positions match TRBD1. The germline CDR1 and CDR2 sequences are SNHLY and FYNNEI. There are 13 residues in the CDR3. The ends lost 6 bases at V and 4 bases at J; junction bases unmatched: 3.

The rearrangement joins TRBV7-9 to TRBJ2-5; 15 bases are a match to TRBD2. V gave up 4 bases and J gave up 5 bases; unmatched junction bases: 8. From germline, CDR1 is SEHNR and CDR2 FQNEAQ (reference sequence). This CDR3 region has 17 residues. The CDR3, as DNA: TGTGCCAGCAGCTCCGGGACTAGCGGGGGGAAGGGGGAGACCCAGTACTTC. This sequence encodes CASSSGTSGGKGETQYF. The full variable domain, in which reference TRBV7-9 and TRBJ2-5 provide the parts outside the CDR3, is DTGVSQNPRHKITKRGQNVTFRCDPISEHNRLYWYRQTLGQGPEFLTYFQNEAQLEKSRLLSDRFSAERPKGSFSTLEIQRTEQGDSAMYLCASSSGTSGGKGETQYFGPGTRLLVL.

The V gene is TRBV5-1, the J gene TRBJ2-5, with D possibly matching TRBD1 (6 bases). Trimming shortened V by 4 bases and J by 2 bases, and 12 bases separated the two germline ends. The CDR3 consists of 14 residues. Looked up from germline, CDR1 is SGHRS and CDR2 is YFSETQ. CDR3 in DNA: TGCGCCAGCAGCCCGCTGGGGACACAAGAGACCCAGTACTTC. It specifies CASSPLGTQETQYF.

In this sample, this clone turned up once. This chain connects TRBV6-4 to TRBJ1-6; D is undetermined. With 6 bases removed from V and 8 bases from J, the gap between germline ends came to 17 bases. Germline V gene sequence: CDR1 MRHNA, CDR2 SNTAGT. CDR3 length: 15 residues. The CDR3 bases are TGTGCCAGCAGACCAGAGGGCCTGTTGGATTCACCCCTCCACTTT. The encoded protein is CASRPEGLLDSPLHF.